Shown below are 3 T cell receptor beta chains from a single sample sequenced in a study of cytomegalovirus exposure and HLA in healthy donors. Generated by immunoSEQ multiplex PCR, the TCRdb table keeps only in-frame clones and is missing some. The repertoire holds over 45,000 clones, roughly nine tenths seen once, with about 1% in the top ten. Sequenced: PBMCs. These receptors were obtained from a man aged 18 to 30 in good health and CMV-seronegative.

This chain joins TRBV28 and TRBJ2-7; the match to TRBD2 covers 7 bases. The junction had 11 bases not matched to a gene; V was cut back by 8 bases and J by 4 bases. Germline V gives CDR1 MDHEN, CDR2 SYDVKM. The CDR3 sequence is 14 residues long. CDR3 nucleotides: TGTGCCAGCGTTGGAGCGGGAAATGGTTACGAGCAGTACTTC. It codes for CASVGAGNGYEQYF. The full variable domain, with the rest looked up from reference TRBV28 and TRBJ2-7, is DVKVTQSSRYLVKRTGEKVFLECVQDMDHENMFWYRQDPGLGLRLIYFSYDVKMKEKGDIPEGYSVSREKKERFSLILESASTNQTSMYLCASVGAGNGYEQYFGPGTRLTVT.

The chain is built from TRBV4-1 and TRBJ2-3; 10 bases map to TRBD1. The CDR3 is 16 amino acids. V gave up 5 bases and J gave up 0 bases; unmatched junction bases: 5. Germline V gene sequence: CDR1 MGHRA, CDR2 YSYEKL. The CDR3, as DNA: TGCGCCAGCAGCGATCCGGGACAGGGGAGCACAGATACGCAGTATTTT. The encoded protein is CASSDPGQGSTDTQYF.

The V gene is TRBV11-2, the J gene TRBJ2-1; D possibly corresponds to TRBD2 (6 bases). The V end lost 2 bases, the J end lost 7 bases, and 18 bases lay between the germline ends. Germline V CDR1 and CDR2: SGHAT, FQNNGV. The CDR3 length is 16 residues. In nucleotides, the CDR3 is TGTGCCAGCAGCTTATTACGCGGGACCAAGAAGAATGAGCAGTTCTTC. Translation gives CASSLLRGTKKNEQFF. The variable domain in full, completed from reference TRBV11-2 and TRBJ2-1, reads EAGVAQSPRYKIIEKRQSVAFWCNPISGHATLYWYQQILGQGPKLLIQFQNNGVVDDSQLPKDRFSAERLKGVDSTLKIQPAKLEDSAVYLCASSLLRGTKKNEQFFGPGTRLTVL.